This TCR beta chain was found in a study of T-cell memory formation after mild COVID-19. Germline-derived CDR1 and CDR2 are SQVTM and ANQGSEA. The V end lost 2 bases, the J end lost 0 bases, and 10 bases lay between the germline ends. This CDR3 is 15 amino acids long. TCRdb re-analysed the 5' RACE reads in MiXCR, keeping a single row per CDR3 protein. The sample shows about 190,000 distinct CDR3 sequences, roughly 30% of them seen only once. The receptor was derived from an adult woman who had mild COVID-19 (a few samples of this study predate the infection). Cell type and time point are not known. The chain links TRBV29-1 to TRBJ2-2, with D perhaps assigned TRBD1 or TRBD2 (6 bases each). The sequencing input was PBMCs or a T cell subset sorted from them (not recorded which). CDR3 protein: CSVENGGTNTGELFF. CDR3 DNA: TGCAGCGTTGAAAACGGGGGCACGAACACCGGGGAGCTGTTTTTT.